Below are 13 T cell receptor beta chains sequenced from a single sample in a study of regulatory T cells in long-lasting Graves disease. This sample's time point: persistent/refractory GD, antithyroid drugs over 5 years with positive TRAb. PBMC-extracted RNA yielded the TCR library. Arm-PCR with iRepertoire HTBI primers amplified the CDR3 regions for these TCR beta libraries. Using its own MiXCR run on the multiplex PCR reads, TCRdb lists one record per CDR3 protein. The sample has 350,000 to 450,000 distinct CDR3 sequences, approximately 22% seen once. The material was peripheral blood mononuclear cells (PBMCs), obtained when the disease was refractory, from a patient treated with antithyroid drugs. The receptor source for this set is a female donor with Graves disease.

Remarks on this clonotype: The CDR3 end shows no conserved phenylalanine or tryptophan, and so a read error is likely. J is TRBJ1-5 and V is TRBV19; maybe TRBD1 (5 bases). The V gene's germline CDR1 is LNHDA and CDR2 SQIVND (reference sequence). This CDR3 has 18 residues. Deletions cut 0 bases from V and 5 bases from J, with 20 bases between. This CDR3 is CASSIDRQGGSGDQPQHL. DNA for the CDR3: TGTGCCAGTAGTATAGATCGGCAGGGAGGAAGTGGTGATCAGCCCCAGCATCTT.

This clonotype appeared many times. The chain carries TRBV28 and TRBJ2-2, with TRBD2 matching 9 bases. CDR1 and CDR2 from the germline V gene are MDHEN and SYDVKM. Trimming cost V 5 bases and J 6 bases; bases outside gene matches: 7. The CDR3 totals 15 residues. The CDR3 DNA follows: TGTGCCAGCAGTGATAGCGGGAGAAGGTCCGGGGAGCTGTTTTTT. Translated: CASSDSGRRSGELFF.

This clonotype was counted at least ten times. The chain combines TRBV28 with TRBJ2-7; tentatively, D is TRBD2 (6 bases). This CDR3 has 15 residues. The V and J ends lost 3 bases and 2 bases respectively, with 14 bases between them. Germline values: CDR1 MDHEN, CDR2 SYDVKM. The CDR3 region is CASSLDDPGAYEQYF. The CDR3 nucleotides are TGTGCCAGCAGTTTGGACGACCCGGGAGCCTACGAGCAGTACTTC.

The CDR3 coding sequence is TGTGCCAGCCAGGTCAGTGAGAACACTGAAGCTTTCTTT. It yields the protein CASQVSENTEAFF. The chain carries TRBV27 and TRBJ1-1; D is unclear. The CDR3 runs 13 residues. Germline V gene lookup returns CDR1 MNHEY and CDR2 SMNVEV (reference sequence). V was trimmed by 8 bases and J by 1 base, leaving 11 bases between them.

The table lists this clonotype with a few counts. The chain has TRBV9 and TRBJ1-2; D unresolved. CDR1 is SGDLS and CDR2 is YYNGEE in the germline V gene. With 0 bases removed from V and 2 bases from J, the gap between germline ends came to 5 bases. This CDR3 contains 13 residues. In DNA form, the CDR3 reads TGTGCCAGCAGCGTAGCACAGAACTATGGCTACACCTTC. Translating gives CASSVAQNYGYTF.

In this sample, this clonotype turned up a few times. At one end the junction does not follow the germline gene, possibly because of a read error. The chain uses TRBV11-2 and TRBJ2-1, with D hard to call. Per germline, CDR1 SGHAT and CDR2 FQNNGV. The CDR3 has 12 amino acids. The CDR3 protein is CASGLGYNEQFF. In DNA, the CDR3 is TGTGCCAGCGGCTTGGGCTACAATGAGCAGTTCTTC.

This clonotype was observed many times. V gene TRBV2 combines with J gene TRBJ2-7, with 8 bases aligning to TRBD2. V was clipped by 4 bases and J by 6 bases; unmatched bases: 8. Germline CDR1 is SNHLY and CDR2 is FYNNEI. The CDR3 is made up of 14 amino acids. CDR3 bases: TGTGCCAGCAGTGTAGCAAGCGGGAGATTCGAGCAGTACTTC. Translating gives CASSVASGRFEQYF.

There are a few counts of this clonotype. J is TRBJ2-7 and V is TRBV10-3; maybe TRBD1 (6 bases). CDR3 length: 14 amino acids. Germline CDR1 reads ENHRY; CDR2 reads SYGVKD. The ends were cut back, 4 bases at V and 3 bases at J, with 13 bases in the middle. The CDR3: CAISVLQGYYEQYF. CDR3 nucleotide sequence: TGTGCCATCAGTGTTTTACAGGGTTACTACGAGCAGTACTTC.

The chain is built from TRBV20-1 and TRBJ2-7, with D maybe TRBD2 (6 bases). The CDR3 has 12 amino acids. V gave up 5 bases and J gave up 4 bases, with 12 bases separating them. Germline V CDR1 and CDR2: DFQATT, SNEGSKA (reference sequence). The CDR3 is CSAGEEAYEQYF. The CDR3 DNA follows: TGCAGTGCTGGGGAGGAGGCTTACGAGCAGTACTTC.

This clonotype was seen once. The genes are TRBV6-2 or TRBV6-3 and TRBJ2-5; TRBD2 matches 12 bases. The germline gives CDR1 MNHEY, CDR2 SVGEGT. This CDR3 spans 17 amino acids. Germline trimming cut 4 bases from V and 9 bases from J; bases unmatched to any gene: 15. CDR3 in amino acids: CASSLSETSGSGEAQYF. The CDR3 DNA reads as TGTGCCAGCAGTTTGAGTGAGACTAGCGGGAGTGGGGAGGCCCAGTACTTC.

This clonotype was observed once. A junction end diverges from the germline sequence, so it may reflect a read error. The rearrangement joins TRBV28 to TRBJ1-3, with no clear D. The CDR3 extends over 14 amino acids. Per germline, CDR1 MDHEN and CDR2 SYDVKM. The CDR3 nucleotides are TGTGCCAGCAGTCAAGGAACGTCTGGAAACACCACATATTTT. This sequence encodes CASSQGTSGNTTYF.

CDR3 bases: TGTGCCAGCAGACCGACCTACCTAGCGATTGAGCAGTTCTTC. Its protein is CASRPTYLAIEQFF. The rearrangement joins TRBV2 to TRBJ2-1; TRBD2 might be the D (6 bases). Trimming took off 6 bases at V and 9 bases at J, with 18 bases between the two ends. The CDR3 is 14 amino acids. CDR1 and CDR2 (germline): SNHLY, FYNNEI. Together with reference TRBV2 and TRBJ2-1, the CDR3 gives the full variable domain: EPEVTQTPSHQVTQMGQEVILRCVPISNHLYFYWYRQILGQKVEFLVSFYNNEISEKSEIFDDQFSVERPDGSNFTLKIRSTKLEDSAMYFCASRPTYLAIEQFFGPGTRLTVL.

The chain has TRBV20-1 and TRBJ1-5; no reliable D call. The CDR3 sequence is 13 residues long. The germline V gene has CDR1 DFQATT and CDR2 SNEGSKA (reference sequence). Between the trimmed V and J ends, which lost 1 base and 9 bases, there was a span of 13 bases. The CDR3 is CSARANQGRPQHF. CDR3 sequence (DNA): TGCAGTGCTAGAGCAAACCAAGGTCGGCCCCAGCATTTT.